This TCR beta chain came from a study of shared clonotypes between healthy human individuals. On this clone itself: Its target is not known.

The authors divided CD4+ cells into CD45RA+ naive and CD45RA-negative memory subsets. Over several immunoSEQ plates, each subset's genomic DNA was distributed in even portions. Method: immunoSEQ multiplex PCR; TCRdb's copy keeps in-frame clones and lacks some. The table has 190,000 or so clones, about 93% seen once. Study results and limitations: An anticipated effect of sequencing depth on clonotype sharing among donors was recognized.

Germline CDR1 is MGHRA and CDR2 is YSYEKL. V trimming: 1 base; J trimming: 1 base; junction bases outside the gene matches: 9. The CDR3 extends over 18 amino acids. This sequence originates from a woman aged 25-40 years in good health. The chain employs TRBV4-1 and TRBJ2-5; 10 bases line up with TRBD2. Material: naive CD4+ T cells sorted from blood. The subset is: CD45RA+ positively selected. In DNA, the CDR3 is TGCGCCAGCAGCCAAGGCTCTAGCGGGAGCCCTTTCCAAGAGACCCAGTACTTC. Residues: CASSQGSSGSPFQETQYF.